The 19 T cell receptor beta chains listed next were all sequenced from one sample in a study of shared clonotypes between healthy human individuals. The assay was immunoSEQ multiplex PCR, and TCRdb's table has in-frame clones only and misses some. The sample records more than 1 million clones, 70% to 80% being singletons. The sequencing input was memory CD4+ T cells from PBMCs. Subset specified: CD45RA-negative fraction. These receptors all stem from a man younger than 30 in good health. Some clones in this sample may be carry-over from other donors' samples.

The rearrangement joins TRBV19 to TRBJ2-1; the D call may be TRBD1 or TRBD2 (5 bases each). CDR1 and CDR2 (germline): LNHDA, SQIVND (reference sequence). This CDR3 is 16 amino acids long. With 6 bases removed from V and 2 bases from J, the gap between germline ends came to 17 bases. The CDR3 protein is CASRTRGSVTYNEQFF. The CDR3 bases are TGTGCCAGTAGGACGAGGGGCAGCGTAACCTACAATGAGCAGTTCTTC.

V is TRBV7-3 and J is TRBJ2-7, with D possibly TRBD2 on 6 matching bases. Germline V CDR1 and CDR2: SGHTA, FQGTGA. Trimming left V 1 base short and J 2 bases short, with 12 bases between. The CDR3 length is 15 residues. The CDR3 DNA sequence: TGTGCCAGCAGCTTAATGGCAGGAGGGACCTACGAGCAGTACTTC. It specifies CASSLMAGGTYEQYF.

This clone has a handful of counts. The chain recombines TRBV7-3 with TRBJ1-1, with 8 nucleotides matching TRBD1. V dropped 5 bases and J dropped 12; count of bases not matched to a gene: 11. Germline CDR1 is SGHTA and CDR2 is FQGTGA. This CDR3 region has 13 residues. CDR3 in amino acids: CASSPEQGVMPFF. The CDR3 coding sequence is TGTGCCAGCAGCCCGGAACAGGGGGTAATGCCTTTCTTT.

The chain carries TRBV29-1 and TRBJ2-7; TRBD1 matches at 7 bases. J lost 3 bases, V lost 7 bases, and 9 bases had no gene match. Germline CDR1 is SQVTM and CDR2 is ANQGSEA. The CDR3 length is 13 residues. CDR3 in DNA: TGCAGCGCCCTGACAGGGACAAACTACGAGCAGTACTTC. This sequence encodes CSALTGTNYEQYF.

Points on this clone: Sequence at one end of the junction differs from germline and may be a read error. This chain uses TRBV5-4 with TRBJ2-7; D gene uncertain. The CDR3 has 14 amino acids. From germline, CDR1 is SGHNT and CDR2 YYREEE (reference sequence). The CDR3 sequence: CASSLSRTEESSLF. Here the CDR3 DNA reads TGTGCCAGCAGCTTGTCGAGGACGGAAGAAAGCAGCCTATTC. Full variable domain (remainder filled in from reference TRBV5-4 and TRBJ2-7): ETGVTQSPTHLIKTRGQQVTLRCSSQSGHNTVSWYQQALGQGPQFIFQYYREEENGRGNFPPRFSGLQFPNYSSELNVNALELDDSALYLCASSLSRTEESSLFGPGTRLTVT.

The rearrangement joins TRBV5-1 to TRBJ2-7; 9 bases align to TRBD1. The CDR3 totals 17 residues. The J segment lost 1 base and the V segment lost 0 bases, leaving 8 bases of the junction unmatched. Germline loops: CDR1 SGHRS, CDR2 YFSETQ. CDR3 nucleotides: TGCGCCAGCAGCTTGGGCCATTCCGGGACAGGGTCCTACGAGCAGTACTTC. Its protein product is CASSLGHSGTGSYEQYF. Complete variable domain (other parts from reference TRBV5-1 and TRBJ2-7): KAGVTQTPRYLIKTRGQQVTLSCSPISGHRSVSWYQQTPGQGLQFLFEYFSETQRNKGNFPGRFSGRQFSNSRSEMNVSTLELGDSALYLCASSLGHSGTGSYEQYFGPGTRLTVT.

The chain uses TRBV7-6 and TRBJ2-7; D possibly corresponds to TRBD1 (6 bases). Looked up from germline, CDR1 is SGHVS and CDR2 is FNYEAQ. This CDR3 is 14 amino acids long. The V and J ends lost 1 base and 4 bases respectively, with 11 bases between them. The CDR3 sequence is CASSLEAGVYEQYF. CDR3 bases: TGTGCCAGCAGCTTAGAGGCAGGGGTATACGAGCAGTACTTC.

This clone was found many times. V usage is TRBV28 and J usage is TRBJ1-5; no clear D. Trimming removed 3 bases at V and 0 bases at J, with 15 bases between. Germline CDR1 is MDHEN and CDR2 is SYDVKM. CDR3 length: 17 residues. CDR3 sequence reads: CASSLGRIGDSNQPQHF. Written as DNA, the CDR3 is TGTGCCAGCAGTTTGGGTAGGATCGGGGATAGCAATCAGCCCCAGCATTTT.

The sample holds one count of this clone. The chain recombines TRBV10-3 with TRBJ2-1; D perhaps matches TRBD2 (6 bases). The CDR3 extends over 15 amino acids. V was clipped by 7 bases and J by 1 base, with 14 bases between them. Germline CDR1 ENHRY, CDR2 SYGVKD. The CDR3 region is CAINPGDGSYNEQFF. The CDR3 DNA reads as TGTGCCATCAACCCGGGAGATGGGTCCTACAATGAGCAGTTCTTC.

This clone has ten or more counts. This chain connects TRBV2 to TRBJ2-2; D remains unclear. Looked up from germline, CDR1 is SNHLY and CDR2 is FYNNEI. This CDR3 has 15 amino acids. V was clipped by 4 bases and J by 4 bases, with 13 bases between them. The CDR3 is CASSGKARSTGELFF. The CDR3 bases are TGTGCCAGCAGTGGGAAGGCAAGGAGCACCGGGGAGCTGTTTTTT.

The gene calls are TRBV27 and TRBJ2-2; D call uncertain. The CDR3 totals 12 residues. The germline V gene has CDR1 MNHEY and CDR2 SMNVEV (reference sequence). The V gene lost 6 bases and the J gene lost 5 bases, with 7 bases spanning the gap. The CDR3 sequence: CASSFTTGELFF. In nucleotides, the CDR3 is TGTGCCAGCAGCTTTACTACCGGGGAGCTGTTTTTT.

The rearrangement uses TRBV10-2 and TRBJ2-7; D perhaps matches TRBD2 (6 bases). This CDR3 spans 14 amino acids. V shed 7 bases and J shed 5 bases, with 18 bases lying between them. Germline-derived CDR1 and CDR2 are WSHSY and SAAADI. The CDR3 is CASINGGTPHEQYF. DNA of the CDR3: TGCGCCAGCATTAATGGAGGGACTCCTCACGAGCAGTACTTC.

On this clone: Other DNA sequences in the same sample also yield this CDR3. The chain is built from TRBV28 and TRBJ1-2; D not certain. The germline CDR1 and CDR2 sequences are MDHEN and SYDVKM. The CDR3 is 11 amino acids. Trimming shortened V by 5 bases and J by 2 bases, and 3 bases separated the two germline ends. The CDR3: CASSQNYGYTF. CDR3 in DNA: TGTGCCAGCAGTCAAAACTATGGCTACACCTTC.

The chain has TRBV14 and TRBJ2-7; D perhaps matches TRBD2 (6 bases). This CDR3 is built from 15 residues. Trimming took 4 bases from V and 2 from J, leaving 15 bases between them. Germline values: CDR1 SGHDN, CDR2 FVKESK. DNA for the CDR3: TGTGCCAGCAGCCCCCTCCAGCGGGCCGCCTACGAGCAGTACTTC. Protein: CASSPLQRAAYEQYF.

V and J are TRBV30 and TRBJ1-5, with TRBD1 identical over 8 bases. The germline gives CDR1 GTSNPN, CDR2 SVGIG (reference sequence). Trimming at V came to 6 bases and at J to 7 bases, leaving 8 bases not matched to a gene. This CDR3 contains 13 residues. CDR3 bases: TGTGCCTGCAGCAGGGGGCGCGGGCAGCCCCAGCATTTT. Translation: CACSRGRGQPQHF.

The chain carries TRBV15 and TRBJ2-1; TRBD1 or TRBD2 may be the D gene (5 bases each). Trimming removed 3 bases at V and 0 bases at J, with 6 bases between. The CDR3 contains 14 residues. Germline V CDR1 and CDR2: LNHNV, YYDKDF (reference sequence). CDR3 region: CATSRGDSYNEQFF. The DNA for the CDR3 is TGTGCCACCAGCAGGGGGGACTCCTACAATGAGCAGTTCTTC.

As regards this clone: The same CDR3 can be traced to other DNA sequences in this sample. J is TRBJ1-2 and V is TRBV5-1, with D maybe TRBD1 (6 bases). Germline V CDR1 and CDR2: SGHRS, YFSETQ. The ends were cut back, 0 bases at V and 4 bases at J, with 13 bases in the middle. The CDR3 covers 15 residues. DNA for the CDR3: TGCGCCAGCAGCTTGGAACAGGGAGGAGGCTATGGCTACACCTTC. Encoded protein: CASSLEQGGGYGYTF.

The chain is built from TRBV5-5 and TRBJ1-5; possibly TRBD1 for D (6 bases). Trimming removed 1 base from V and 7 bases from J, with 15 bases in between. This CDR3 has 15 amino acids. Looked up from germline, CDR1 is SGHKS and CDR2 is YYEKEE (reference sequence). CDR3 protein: CASSLSGGGGQPQHF. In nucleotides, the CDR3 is TGTGCCAGCAGCTTGTCGGGTGGAGGGGGGCAGCCCCAGCATTTT.

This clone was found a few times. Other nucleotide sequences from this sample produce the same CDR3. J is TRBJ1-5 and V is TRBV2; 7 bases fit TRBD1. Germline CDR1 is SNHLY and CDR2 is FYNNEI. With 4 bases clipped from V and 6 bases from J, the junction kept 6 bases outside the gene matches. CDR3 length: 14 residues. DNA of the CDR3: TGTGCCAGCAGTGGACAGGGTATGCGTCAGCCCCAGCATTTT. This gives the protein CASSGQGMRQPQHF.